Listed here is a single T cell receptor beta chain. The target of this receptor is not known. One base away there is no much larger clone; base qualities are not given. This entry is derived from a study of blood T cell repertoires in COVID-19 (TCRdb year 2020). Study-wide context: Samples from collaborators originated in the United States, Italy and Spain and spanned both the acute and convalescent phases of COVID-19. Samples came from the ongoing ImmuneRACE study (first 160 participants) plus 1,254 subjects from 6 global collaborators. The repertoires were made available in a free public database intended to serve as a resource for research on the immune response to SARS-CoV-2. The prospective study material was composed of cDNA or gDNA derived from T cells, B-cell-depleted T cells, or PBMCs. Deeply sampled blood TCRbeta repertoires from subjects exposed to, actively infected with, or recovered from COVID-19 were included in the dataset. Where HLA class I and class II types were available, the types were taken from metadata supplied by the sample provider, not from assay-based typing. Sample metadata almost always included a de-identified subject ID, COVID-19 status, age in years and sex. The research as a whole found: How much clinical and demographic metadata was included differed by source and by participant, and the metadata was provided uncurated.

Trimming at the junction amounts to 5 bases on V and 0 bases on J, and the germline ends lie 10 bases apart. For CDR1 and CDR2, the germline V gene (reference sequence) lists MNHEY and SMNVEV. From cysteine to phenylalanine, the CDR3 is 14 amino acids long. Kept here is only the CDR3 DNA, which spans 42 bases and is read in frame from base 1. TCRbeta CDR3 regions were amplified from genomic DNA by means of the immunoSEQ Assay, a bias-controlled multiplex PCR. As for the original processing: Within the assay, amplification of reference gene primers was used to estimate how many nucleated cells each sample contained. To quantify the absolute abundance of each unique TCRbeta CDR3 rearrangement, sequence reads were collapsed and filtered. Productive Simpson clonality was computed per sample as the square root of Simpson's diversity index over productive rearrangements. TCRdb holds this immuneACCESS table with in-frame rearrangements only. Some clones are missing; in checked studies, unresolved V genes explain under half, and the rest has no known cause. V and J calls and clone size come straight from that table; D and trimming were deduced from the DNA. The sample table contains about 220,000 clones; only one count was recorded for less than 90% of them. 6.8% of the sample is taken by the ten largest.

Participants in the prospective study were aged roughly 18 to 100 years, lived in more than 20 United States geographic areas, and enrolled through a virtual design. In the prospective study, participants were assigned to cohorts based on the clinical history participants reported in a screening survey and a study questionnaire. Recovered participants in ImmuneRACE Cohort 3 were defined by two consecutive negative NP/OP PCR tests, clearance by a healthcare professional, or resolution of symptoms. Mobile phlebotomists in the prospective study collected whole blood, serum and a nasopharyngeal or oropharyngeal swab from every participant. Over a roughly 2-month period, participants in the prospective study had the option of providing additional blood draws and questionnaires. Before DNA extraction, blood samples from the prospective study were shipped at room temperature or frozen.

The rearrangement joined TRBV27 to TRBJ1-2; the D gene remains uncertain. The TCR comes from a woman between 40 and 55 years old who had recovered from COVID-19. The sequencing input was PBMCs or T cells enriched from blood (not recorded which). In nucleotides, the sequence is TGTGCCAGCAGTCCTCGAAGCGCTAACTATGGCTACACCTTC. Its product reads: CASSPRSANYGYTF.